This T cell receptor beta chain comes out of a study of blood T cell repertoires in COVID-19. On the study more broadly: COVID-19 samples collected from the United States, Italy and Spain covered acute and convalescent phases.

The CDR3 is 13 residues long. Germline V gene lookup returns CDR1 LNHDA and CDR2 SQIVND (reference sequence). V lost 5 bases and J 2 bases, leaving 10 bases between the germline ends. Under the authors' procedure: Reference gene primer amplification yielded estimated nucleated cell counts. Data came from immunoSEQ multiplex PCR; TCRdb stores just in-frame clones and leaves some out. V and J calls and clone size are those listed in that table; D and trimming were worked out from the DNA. The sample lists 200,000 or so clones, 70% to 90% seen once, with nearly 4.5% in the top ten. The V gene is TRBV19, the J gene TRBJ2-7; D gene uncertain. The sequencing input was peripheral blood. This TCR derives from a man between 50 and 59 years old with acute or convalescent COVID-19. The DNA of the CDR3 is TGTGCCAGTAGTTCCGACATGCCCTACGAGCAGTACTTC. Encoded protein: CASSSDMPYEQYF.